The 24 T cell receptor beta chains given below trace back to one sample, sequenced in a study of blood T cells in healthy people across ages. A second about 6 to 11 cycle PCR used barcoded and J-beta primers. TCRdb re-called the 5' RACE reads with MiXCR, one entry per CDR3 protein. Of some 790,000 distinct CDR3 sequences in the sample, 29% were seen once. The specimen was blood. Source of these receptors: a woman of 80 years or more in good health.

Comment on this clonotype: Possible read error: a much larger clone is one base away. V and J are TRBV7-2 and TRBJ1-4; D remains ambiguous. Germline lookup yields CDR1 SGHTA and CDR2 FQGNSA. CDR3 length: 14 residues. The CDR3 sequence: CASSLGTGREKRFF. In DNA, the CDR3 is TGTGCCAGCAGCTTAGGGACGGGTAGGGAAAAACGGTTTTTT.

The table lists this clonotype with many counts. The J gene is TRBJ1-2, the V gene TRBV5-1; D unclear. The germline V gene has CDR1 SGHRS and CDR2 YFSETQ. V was clipped by 4 bases and J by 3 bases, with 16 bases between them. The CDR3 sequence is 15 residues long. The CDR3 is CASSVTGAVDYGYTF. CDR3 in DNA: TGCGCCAGCAGCGTGACCGGTGCCGTTGACTATGGCTACACCTTC.

The gene calls are TRBV7-8 and TRBJ1-2, with a weak D call TRBD1 (5 bases). Trimming removed 4 bases from V and 8 bases from J, with 14 bases in between. CDR1 and CDR2 (germline): SGHVS, FQNEAQ. The CDR3 is 13 amino acids. This CDR3 reads CASSSGPLRGYTF. CDR3 DNA: TGTGCCAGCAGCTCGGGACCGCTTCGGGGCTACACCTTC.

The chain couples TRBV20-1 to TRBJ1-5; TRBD1 is a possible D gene (6 bases). This CDR3 has 13 amino acids. Germline assignment: CDR1 DFQATT and CDR2 SNEGSKA (reference sequence). The V end was cut by 5 bases, the J end by 9 bases, with 17 bases between. CDR3 region: CSAVGGGRGPQHF. The CDR3 region has the DNA TGCAGTGCTGTAGGTGGGGGGCGGGGGCCCCAGCATTTT.

The rearrangement uses TRBV5-1 and TRBJ2-4; TRBD1 matches 9 bases. The DNA end is a closer match to TRBJ2-7, so the J assignment may be wrong. The germline CDR1 and CDR2 sequences are SGHRS and YFSETQ. The CDR3 covers 14 residues. CDR3 loop: CASSLGQGGHEQYF. Written as DNA, the CDR3 is TGCGCCAGCAGCTTGGGACAGGGGGGCCACGAGCAGTACTTC.

This clonotype was counted many times. This rearrangement joins TRBV25-1 to TRBJ2-5, with TRBD1 identical over 7 bases. Trimming took 6 bases from V and 0 from J; bases not matched to a gene: 7. The germline gives CDR1 MGHDK, CDR2 SYGVNS. There are 15 residues in the CDR3. The CDR3 region has the DNA TGTGCCAGCAGCACAGCGGACAGGCACCAAGAGACCCAGTACTTC. Translating gives CASSTADRHQETQYF.

This clonotype was seen more than once but under ten times. The V call is TRBV20-1, the J call TRBJ1-5; D ambiguous. The CDR3 runs 15 residues. Trimming shortened V by 2 bases and J by 2 bases, and 13 bases separated the two germline ends. Germline V gene lookup returns CDR1 DFQATT and CDR2 SNEGSKA (reference sequence). The CDR3: CSARSQAARNQPQHF. The CDR3, as DNA: TGCAGTGCTAGATCTCAGGCAGCTCGCAATCAGCCCCAGCATTTT.

This clonotype occurred many times. The chain uses TRBV7-9 and TRBJ1-2; TRBD1 might be the D (6 bases). Germline V lookup: CDR1 SEHNR, CDR2 FQNEAQ (reference sequence). With 3 bases removed from V and 4 bases from J, the gap between germline ends came to 15 bases. This CDR3 region has 15 residues. The chain's CDR3 is CASSFGQGPGYGYTF. The CDR3 DNA is TGTGCCAGCAGCTTCGGGCAGGGGCCGGGCTATGGCTACACCTTC.

The V call is TRBV5-1, the J call TRBJ2-5; TRBD2 aligns across 8 bases. The CDR3 runs 14 residues. V dropped 3 bases and J dropped 7; count of bases not matched to a gene: 8. The germline V gene has CDR1 SGHRS and CDR2 YFSETQ. Here the CDR3 reads CASSSSGGHGTQYF. The CDR3 region has the DNA TGCGCCAGCAGCTCAAGCGGGGGTCATGGGACCCAGTACTTC.

J is TRBJ2-3 and V is TRBV20-1; D ambiguous. Trimming took off 4 bases at V and 3 bases at J, with 11 bases between the two ends. Germline V gene sequence: CDR1 DFQATT, CDR2 SNEGSKA (reference sequence). This CDR3 region has 13 residues. The CDR3 coding sequence is TGCAGTGCTATAAGACTGGGGACAGATACGCAGTATTTT. Its protein product is CSAIRLGTDTQYF.

V gene TRBV6-5 combines with J gene TRBJ2-5; D is unclear. From germline, CDR1 is MNHEY and CDR2 SVGAGI. V lost 7 bases to trimming and J lost 4 bases, with 7 bases between them. This CDR3 is built from 11 residues. CDR3 sequence reads: CASTDLETQYF. The DNA of the CDR3 is TGTGCCAGCACTGACTTAGAGACCCAGTACTTC.

J is TRBJ1-1 and V is TRBV20-1, with TRBD1 as a possible D gene (5 bases). CDR1 is DFQATT, CDR2 SNEGSKA, per germline (reference sequence). This CDR3 region has 14 residues. The V gene lost 1 base and the J gene lost 1 base, with 10 bases spanning the gap. The CDR3 loop is CSARGPGWNTEAFF. CDR3 in DNA: TGCAGTGCTAGAGGTCCAGGGTGGAACACTGAAGCTTTCTTT.

The J gene is TRBJ2-7, the V gene TRBV6-5; 8 bases agree with TRBD2. The tail of the sequence fits TRBJ2-5 better, so the J call may be wrong. This CDR3 is built from 18 residues. Germline CDR1 MNHEY, CDR2 SVGAGI. In nucleotides, the CDR3 is TGTGCCAGCAGTTACTCCGGGAGGACTAGCCTAATAATGGGGACCCAGTACTTC. Translation: CASSYSGRTSLIMGTQYF.

This clonotype was detected ten times or more. The CDR3 reads CASTSVSNQPQHF. DNA of the CDR3: TGTGCCAGCACCTCCGTTAGCAATCAGCCCCAGCATTTT. The chain couples TRBV28 to TRBJ1-5; the D is unclear. Germline assignment: CDR1 MDHEN and CDR2 SYDVKM. Trimming left V 7 bases short and J 0 bases short, with 7 bases between. This CDR3 contains 13 residues.

A note on this clonotype: A clone one base away is much larger, so this may be a read error. The chain recombines TRBV5-1 with TRBJ2-5; D is unresolved. The CDR3 covers 15 residues. Germline-derived CDR1 and CDR2 are SGHRS and YFSETQ. Between the trimmed V and J ends, which lost 0 bases and 0 bases, there was a span of 9 bases. The CDR3 sequence is CASSLGNGNQETQYF. Written as DNA, the CDR3 is TGCGCCAGCAGCTTGGGGAACGGTAACCAAGAGACCCAGTACTTC. The variable domain in full, completed from reference TRBV5-1 and TRBJ2-5, reads KAGVTQTPRYLIKTRGQQVTLSCSPISGHRSVSWYQQTPGQGLQFLFEYFSETQRNKGNFPGRFSGRQFSNSRSEMNVSTLELGDSALYLCASSLGNGNQETQYFGPGTRLLVL.

The rearrangement links TRBV6-2 or TRBV6-3 to TRBJ2-3; 10 bases agree with TRBD2. V lost 5 bases, J lost 3 bases, and 20 bases stayed unmatched. Germline CDR1 and CDR2: MNHEY and SVGEGT. CDR3 length equals 20 residues. The chain's CDR3 is CASSRFLRGALAGVTDTQYF. CDR3 in DNA: TGTGCCAGCAGTCGTTTCCTTCGTGGGGCGCTAGCGGGGGTAACAGATACGCAGTATTTT.

This clonotype has a handful of counts. V usage is TRBV4-1 and J usage is TRBJ2-5, with 7 bases aligning to TRBD1. V lost 2 bases, J lost 3 bases, and 3 bases stayed unmatched. Per germline, CDR1 MGHRA and CDR2 YSYEKL. This CDR3 spans 14 amino acids. The CDR3 DNA is TGCGCCAGCAGCCAAAACGACAGGGAAGAGACCCAGTACTTC. Translated, it gives CASSQNDREETQYF.

Points on this clonotype: A much larger clonotype is one base distant, so this may be a read error. This chain uses TRBV18 with TRBJ2-7, with TRBD1 identical over 7 bases. The CDR3 runs to 15 residues. The junction had 12 bases not matched to a gene; V was cut back by 7 bases and J by 3 bases. In germline, CDR1 is KGHSH, CDR2 LQKENI. The CDR3 region has the DNA TGTGCCAGCTTAAGCCCCGGGACAGCCGGCTACGAGCAGTACTTC. Translated, it gives CASLSPGTAGYEQYF. The full variable domain, in which reference TRBV18 and TRBJ2-7 provide the parts outside the CDR3, is NAGVMQNPRHLVRRRGQEARLRCSPMKGHSHVYWYRQLPEEGLKFMVYLQKENIIDESGMPKERFSAEFPKEGPSILRIQQVVRGDSAAYFCASLSPGTAGYEQYFGPGTRLTVT.

In regard to this clonotype: It may be a read error: a sequence one base away is much more abundant. The rearrangement joins TRBV20-1 to TRBJ2-7, with 7 bases fitting TRBD2. The J call is in doubt because the DNA end fits TRBJ2-5 better. This CDR3 spans 15 amino acids. CDR1 is DFQATT, CDR2 SNEGSKA, per germline (reference sequence). The CDR3 DNA reads TGCAGTCCTAGAGGGGCCCGACTAGCAAAAGAGACCCAGTACTTC. Protein product: CSPRGARLAKETQYF.

Worth noting for this clonotype: A read error is possible here, since a much larger clone lies one base away. V gene TRBV5-6 combines with J gene TRBJ2-5; D perhaps matches TRBD1 (6 bases). The end of the DNA aligns better with TRBJ2-7, so the J call may be wrong. The CDR3 has 19 residues. The germline V gene has CDR1 SGHDT and CDR2 YYEEEE. DNA of the CDR3: TGTGCCAGCAGCTCGTATCTTCGGAACAGGGCGAAAGGGAACAACGAGCAGTACTTC. Residues: CASSSYLRNRAKGNNEQYF.

The chain recombines TRBV5-6 with TRBJ2-2; 9 nucleotides line up with TRBD1. CDR1 SGHDT and CDR2 YYEEEE come from the germline V gene. The CDR3 runs to 16 residues. V trimming: 0 bases; J trimming: 2 bases; junction bases outside the gene matches: 2. The CDR3 protein is CASSLGDRANTGELFF. The DNA of the CDR3 is TGTGCCAGCAGCTTGGGGGACAGGGCCAACACCGGGGAGCTGTTTTTT.

V gene TRBV5-6 combines with J gene TRBJ1-2; TRBD1 is a possible D gene (5 bases). From germline, CDR1 is SGHDT and CDR2 YYEEEE. The CDR3 has 15 amino acids. V shed 4 bases and J shed 5 bases, with 18 bases lying between them. The CDR3 DNA reads as TGTGCCAGCAGCGCTAGGGGACGCGGGGAATATGGCTACACCTTC. Translation gives CASSARGRGEYGYTF.

V is TRBV24-1 and J is TRBJ2-1; TRBD1 is a possible D gene (6 bases). Germline V lookup: CDR1 KGHDR, CDR2 SFDVKD. The CDR3 is made up of 16 amino acids. V was cut by 1 base and J by 5 bases, with 14 bases left in between. The CDR3 DNA follows: TGTGCCACCAGTGATTTAACCGGCAGGGGACACAATGAGCAGTTCTTC. Its protein product is CATSDLTGRGHNEQFF.

This clonotype was seen repeatedly, ten times or more. The J gene is TRBJ2-4, the V gene TRBV20-1; D might be TRBD1 or TRBD2, each matching 5 bases. The CDR3 length is 15 residues. Trimming cost V 4 bases and J 4 bases, with 17 bases left between them. CDR1 and CDR2 (germline): DFQATT, SNEGSKA (reference sequence). The CDR3 spells CSAINTGTSKNIQYF. The CDR3 region has the DNA TGCAGTGCTATAAACACCGGGACCAGTAAAAACATTCAGTACTTC.